The rows below give T cell receptor beta chains drawn from one sample of a study of cytomegalovirus exposure and HLA in healthy donors. Assay: immunoSEQ multiplex PCR; the TCRdb copy retains only in-frame clones and omits some. This table holds a few hundred thousand clones, under 80% found once. The sequenced sample was PBMCs. These receptors were obtained from a female donor in good health and CMV-seronegative. CDR3s include the opening cysteine and the closing phenylalanine or tryptophan. D genes are given only for firm matches. Size values are once, few and many counts, or a class for expanded clones, and some rows have none.

TRBV6-5	TRBJ1-6	NA	NA	TGTGCCACCGATAATTCACCCCTCCACTTT	CATDNSPLHF
TRBV7-8	TRBJ2-7	TRBD2	few	TGTGCCAGCAGCTTAGTGCGGGAGCTACGCTACGAGCAGTACTTC	CASSLVRELRYEQYF
TRBV30	TRBJ2-1	NA	once	TGTGCCTGGAACTTCGGGAAAACCCAGTTCTTC	CAWNFGKTQFF
TRBV5-1	TRBJ2-2	TRBD2	NA	TGCGCCAGCAGCTTGGCTAGCGGGAGTAACACCGGGGAGCTGTTTTTT	CASSLASGSNTGELFF
TRBV5-1	TRBJ2-2	TRBD1	NA	TGCGCCAGCAGCGAACAGGGGCTGTCCACCGGGGAGCTGTTTTTT	CASSEQGLSTGELFF
TRBV5-4	TRBJ1-2	NA	once	TGTGCCAGCAGCCGGGACATCTATGGCTACACCTTC	CASSRDIYGYTF
TRBV19	TRBJ2-7	NA	once	TGTGCCAGTAGTACCGGACTAGGGGGCGAGCAGTACTTC	CASSTGLGGEQYF
TRBV7-2	TRBJ1-2	NA	NA	TGTGCCAGCAGCTTAGATACAGGGAACTATGGCTACACCTTC	CASSLDTGNYGYTF
TRBV6-5	TRBJ2-2	NA	few	TGTGCCAGCAGCCCAACACCTTACACCGGGGAGCTGTTTTTT	CASSPTPYTGELFF
TRBV7-9	TRBJ1-2	TRBD1	NA	TGTGCCAGCAGCGGTGGACAGGGCCATGGGGGCTACACCTTC	CASSGGQGHGGYTF
TRBV5-5	TRBJ2-7	TRBD1	few	TGTGCCAGCAGCTTGGGACAGGGTGGTTACGAGCAGTACTTC	CASSLGQGGYEQYF
TRBV10-1	TRBJ2-4	NA	NA	TGCGCCAGCAGTGTAGGGGGAAGCAAAAACATTCAGTACTTC	CASSVGGSKNIQYF
TRBV28	TRBJ2-7	NA	few	TGTGCCAGCAGTTTAAATTTCCGATTCAGCTCCTACGAGCAGTACTTC	CASSLNFRFSSYEQYF
TRBV9	TRBJ2-1	TRBD2	NA	TGTGCCAGCAGCCGCACTGGGGCTAGCGGGAGTCAATACAATGAGCAGTTCTTC	CASSRTGASGSQYNEQFF
TRBV28	TRBJ2-7	NA	NA	TGTGCCAGCAGTGTCCCCGTCCCTAACGAGCAGTACTTC	CASSVPVPNEQYF
TRBV2	TRBJ1-1	TRBD1	NA	TGTGCCACACGGGACAGATTTTCCACTGAAGCTTTCTTT	CATRDRFSTEAFF
TRBV5-1	TRBJ2-7	TRBD2	NA	TGCGCCAGCAGCTTTAGCGGGAGGGAGCTCTACGAGCAGTACTTC	CASSFSGRELYEQYF
TRBV7-9	TRBJ2-2	TRBD1	NA	TGTGCCAGCAGCCACGACAGGGGTTCGGGGGAGCTGTTTTTT	CASSHDRGSGELFF
TRBV18	TRBJ2-4	TRBD2	few	TGTGCCAGCTCACCCCTAGCGGGAGATATGGGTATCAAAAACATTCAGTACTTC	CASSPLAGDMGIKNIQYF
TRBV6-5	TRBJ2-7	TRBD1	NA	TGTGCCAGCTTGGACAGGGCTGGCGAGCAGTACTTC	CASLDRAGEQYF
TRBV27	TRBJ1-5	TRBD1	few	TGTGCCAGCAGTTCCACCACAGGGGGTTTCAATCAGCCCCAGCATTTT	CASSSTTGGFNQPQHF
TRBV15	TRBJ2-5	TRBD2	NA	TGTGCCACCAGCAGCCGCGGGACTAGAGGGAGAGAGACCCAGTACTTC	CATSSRGTRGRETQYF
TRBV9	TRBJ2-3	TRBD2	NA	TGTGCCAGCAGCGTAGCGAACGCGGGAGGGCCGACAGATACGCAGTATTTT	CASSVANAGGPTDTQYF
TRBV6-5	TRBJ1-6	NA	NA	TGTGCCAGCAGTTACTCGAAACAGGGCACTCTCCACTTT	CASSYSKQGTLHF
TRBV28	TRBJ1-1	TRBD1	few	TGTGCCAGCACCCCAAGACAGGGTAGGACTGAAGCTTTCTTT	CASTPRQGRTEAFF
TRBV4-2	TRBJ1-2	TRBD1	NA	TGTGCCAGCAGCCAAGAGTCAGGGGGAGGCTACACCTTC	CASSQESGGGYTF
TRBV2	TRBJ1-1	TRBD1	NA	TGTGCCAGCAGTGCCGGGCAGGGGGAGATGAACACTGAAGCTTTCTTT	CASSAGQGEMNTEAFF
TRBV10-1	TRBJ2-7	TRBD2	NA	TGCGCCAGCAGTGATTTTCGAGCGGGATCGTACGAGCAGTACTTC	CASSDFRAGSYEQYF
TRBV19	TRBJ2-2	TRBD2	NA	TGTGCCAGTAGACACCTAACTAGCGCCGGGGAGCTGTTTTTT	CASRHLTSAGELFF
TRBV7-9	TRBJ2-1	NA	few	TGTGCCAGCAGCTTAGCGGGCGCGAACTCCTACAATGAGCAGTTCTTC	CASSLAGANSYNEQFF
TRBV30	TRBJ1-6	NA	NA	TGTGCCTGGGCGGGGGACGATAATTCACCCCTCCACTTT	CAWAGDDNSPLHF
TRBV5-5	TRBJ2-7	NA	once	TGTGCCAGCAGCGAAACCGGGAGTAGTTACTACGAGCAGTACTTC	CASSETGSSYYEQYF
TRBV6-6	TRBJ1-2	TRBD1	NA	TGTGCCAGCAGTCAAGGACAGGGAGGCTACACCTTC	CASSQGQGGYTF
TRBV7-8	TRBJ2-3	TRBD1	few	TGTGCCAGCAGCTTCGACAGGGGGCCTGATACGCAGTATTTT	CASSFDRGPDTQYF
TRBV2	TRBJ2-6	NA	few	TGTGCCAGCTGTAGGAGCTCTGGGGCCAACGTCCTGACTTTC	CASCRSSGANVLTF
TRBV27	TRBJ2-1	TRBD1	NA	TGTGCCAGCAGTCCGACCTACAGGGGGCGAAGCGGGGTCTCCTACAATGAGCAGTTCTTC	CASSPTYRGRSGVSYNEQFF
TRBV30	TRBJ1-1	NA	NA	TGTGCCTGGAGTGGTGGAGGCGCTAAAGCTTTCTTT	CAWSGGGAKAFF
TRBV5-6	TRBJ1-4	NA	once	TGTGCCAGCAGCTTCAATCTGGGAGGTGAAAAACTGTTTTTT	CASSFNLGGEKLFF